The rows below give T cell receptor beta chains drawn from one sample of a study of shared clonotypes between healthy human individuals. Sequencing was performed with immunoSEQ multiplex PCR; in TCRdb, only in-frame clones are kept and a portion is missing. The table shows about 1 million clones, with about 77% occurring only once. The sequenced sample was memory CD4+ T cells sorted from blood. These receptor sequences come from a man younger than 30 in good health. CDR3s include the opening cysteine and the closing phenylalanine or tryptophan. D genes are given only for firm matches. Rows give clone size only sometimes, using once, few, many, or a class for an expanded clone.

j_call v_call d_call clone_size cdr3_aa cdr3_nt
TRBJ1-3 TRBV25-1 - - CASSEYGGPGNTIYF TGTGCCAGCAGTGAATACGGGGGTCCTGGAAACACCATATATTTT
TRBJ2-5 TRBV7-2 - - CASSYLQGTQYF TGTGCCAGCAGCTATTTACAGGGGACCCAGTACTTC
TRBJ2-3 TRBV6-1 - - CASSAPGTDTQYF TGTGCCAGCAGCGCTCCAGGCACAGATACGCAGTATTTT
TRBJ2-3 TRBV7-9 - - CASSSEGNTDTQYF TGTGCCAGCAGCTCAGAGGGGAACACAGATACGCAGTATTTT
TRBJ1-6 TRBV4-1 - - CASTPALNSPLHF TGCGCCAGCACCCCCGCCTTGAATTCACCCCTCCACTTT
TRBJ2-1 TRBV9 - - CASSVDRGKYNEQFF TGTGCCAGCAGCGTAGATAGAGGGAAGTACAATGAGCAGTTCTTC
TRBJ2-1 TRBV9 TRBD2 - CASSVAPGLAGVLGNEQFF TGTGCCAGCAGCGTAGCCCCGGGACTAGCGGGAGTACTGGGCAATGAGCAGTTCTTC
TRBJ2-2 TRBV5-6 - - CASSLKNTGELFF TGTGCCAGCAGCCTTAAGAACACCGGGGAGCTGTTTTTT
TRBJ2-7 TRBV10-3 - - CAISDEGGKTHEQYF TGTGCCATCAGTGACGAGGGGGGTAAAACGCACGAGCAGTACTTC
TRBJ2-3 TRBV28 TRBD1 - CASSPVTSQQGAADTQYF TGTGCCAGCAGTCCAGTTACTAGTCAACAGGGGGCCGCGGATACGCAGTATTTT
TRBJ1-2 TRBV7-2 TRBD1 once CASSTGQLSDGYTF TGTGCCAGCAGCACGGGACAGCTGTCTGATGGCTACACCTTC
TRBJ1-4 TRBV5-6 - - CASSLEGGSEKLFF TGTGCCAGCAGCTTGGAAGGCGGCTCGGAAAAACTGTTTTTT
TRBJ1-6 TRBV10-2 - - CASSDQGTSSPLHF TGCGCCAGCAGTGATCAGGGGACCAGTTCACCCCTCCACTTT
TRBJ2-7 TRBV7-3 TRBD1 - CASSLWAGTDYEQYF TGTGCCAGCAGCTTATGGGCCGGGACAGACTACGAGCAGTACTTC
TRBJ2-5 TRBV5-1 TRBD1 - CASSSGQGGSETQYF TGCGCCAGCAGCTCGGGACAGGGAGGGAGCGAGACCCAGTACTTC
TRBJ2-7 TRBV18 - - CASSEQHGDEQYF TGTGCCAGCTCAGAGCAGCATGGTGACGAGCAGTACTTC
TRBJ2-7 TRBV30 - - CAWGRNSYEQYF TGTGCCTGGGGAAGAAACTCCTACGAGCAGTACTTC
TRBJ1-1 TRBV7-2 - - CASSLGSTLTEAFF TGTGCCAGCAGCTTAGGGAGTACCTTAACTGAAGCTTTCTTT
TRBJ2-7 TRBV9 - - CASSVDLGPYEQYF TGTGCCAGCAGCGTAGATCTGGGTCCCTACGAGCAGTACTTC
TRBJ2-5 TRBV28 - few CASSFPGSRQETQYF TGTGCCAGCAGTTTTCCGGGCAGCCGGCAAGAGACCCAGTACTTC
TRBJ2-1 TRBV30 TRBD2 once CAWSVDGRNYNEQFF TGTGCCTGGAGTGTAGACGGGAGGAACTACAATGAGCAGTTCTTC
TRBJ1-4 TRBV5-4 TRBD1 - CASSRTGDNEKLFF TGTGCCAGCAGTCGGACAGGGGACAATGAAAAACTGTTTTTT
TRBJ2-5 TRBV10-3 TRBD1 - CAIGTAKETQYF TGTGCCATCGGGACAGCAAAAGAGACCCAGTACTTC
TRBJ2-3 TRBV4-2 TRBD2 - CASSQSRGGRTSGGTTDTQYF TGTGCCAGCAGCCAGTCCCGCGGTGGCCGGACTAGCGGGGGAACCACAGATACGCAGTATTTT
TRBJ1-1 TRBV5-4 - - CASSGVRQAEGLMNTEAFF TGTGCCAGCAGCGGCGTTAGACAGGCCGAGGGACTAATGAACACTGAAGCTTTCTTT
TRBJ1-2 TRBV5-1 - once CASSREGSRGYTF TGCGCCAGCAGCCGGGAGGGGAGTCGGGGCTACACCTTC
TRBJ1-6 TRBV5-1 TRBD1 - CASSTGQGNSPLHF TGCGCCAGCAGCACCGGACAGGGTAATTCACCCCTCCACTTT
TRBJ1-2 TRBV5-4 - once CASSLTSGRSYGYTF -
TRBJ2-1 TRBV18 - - CASSPPDLGRYNEQFF TGTGCCAGCTCACCACCGGATTTAGGTCGATACAATGAGCAGTTCTTC
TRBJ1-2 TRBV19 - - CASSILDRSHGYTF TGTGCCAGTAGTATTCTAGACAGGTCCCATGGCTACACCTTC
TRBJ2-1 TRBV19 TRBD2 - CASTPLGAVGGANEQFF TGTGCCAGTACTCCACTCGGCGCGGTCGGGGGGGCCAATGAGCAGTTCTTC
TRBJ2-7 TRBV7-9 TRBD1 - CASSFEYAGTGAVEQYF TGTGCCAGCAGCTTTGAGTATGCCGGGACAGGGGCTGTCGAGCAGTACTTC
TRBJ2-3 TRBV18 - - CASSQKKGVRNTDTQYF TGTGCCAGCTCGCAAAAAAAGGGGGTCCGAAACACAGATACGCAGTATTTT
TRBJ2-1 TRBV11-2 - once CASSLASEQFF TGTGCCAGCAGCTTAGCGTCTGAGCAGTTCTTC
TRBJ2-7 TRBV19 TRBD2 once CASSIGLAAGYEQYF TGTGCCAGTAGTATAGGACTAGCGGCTGGCTACGAGCAGTACTTC
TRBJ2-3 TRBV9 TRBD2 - CASSAGLGGGDTQYF TGTGCCAGCAGCGCGGGACTAGGAGGGGGAGATACGCAGTATTTT
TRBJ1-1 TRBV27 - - CASSFTQGRTNTEAFF TGTGCCAGCAGTTTTACACAGGGAAGGACGAACACTGAAGCTTTCTTT
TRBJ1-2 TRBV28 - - CASSLSPYGYTF TGTGCCAGCAGTTTAAGCCCCTATGGCTACACCTTC
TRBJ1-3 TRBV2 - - CASSSQGASGNTIYF TGTGCCAGCAGCTCACAGGGAGCCTCTGGAAACACCATATATTTT
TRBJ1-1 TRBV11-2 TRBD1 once CASSSQGAGTEAFF TGTGCCAGCAGCTCACAGGGGGCTGGCACTGAAGCTTTCTTT
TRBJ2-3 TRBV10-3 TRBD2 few CATRGDADTQYF TGTGCCACCCGGGGGGACGCAGATACGCAGTATTTT
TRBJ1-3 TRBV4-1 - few CASRKTGIGNTIYF TGCGCCAGCAGAAAAACAGGGATTGGAAACACCATATATTTT
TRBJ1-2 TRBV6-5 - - CASKIGVNYGYTF TGTGCCAGCAAAATAGGGGTGAACTATGGCTACACCTTC
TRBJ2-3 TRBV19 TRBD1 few CASSIEGGTGKGTQYF TGTGCCAGTAGTATAGAGGGCGGGACAGGGAAAGGTACGCAGTATTTT
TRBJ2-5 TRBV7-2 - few CASSPGETQYF TGTGCCAGCAGCCCTGGGGAGACCCAGTACTTC